The present entry profiles one TCR beta chain with its context. Sequenced by immunoSEQ multiplex PCR; TCRdb stores in-frame clones only, minus some. Of about 2.2 million clones listed, roughly 91% are singletons. This specimen belongs to a study of shared clonotypes between healthy human individuals. Only CD45RO-negative cells positively selected for CCR7 counted as naive CD8 cells, so terminally differentiated effector memory CD45RA+ cells were excluded. CDR1 and CDR2 from the germline V gene are MNHEY and SVGAGI. Trimming left V 0 bases short and J 7 bases short, with 16 bases between. The CDR3 is made up of 15 amino acids.

The specimen was naive CD8+ T cells from PBMCs. This sequence joins TRBV6-5 and TRBJ2-7, with D possibly matching TRBD2 (5 bases). The TCR comes from a man between 18 and 35 years old in good health. Some clones in this sample may be carry-over from other donors' samples. The CDR3 protein is CASSYSIEVEREQYF. CDR3 DNA sequence: TGTGCCAGCAGTTACTCAATCGAAGTCGAGCGGGAGCAGTACTTC.